Below, 23 T cell receptor beta chains from the same sample are listed, as sequenced in a study of cytomegalovirus exposure and HLA in healthy donors. The PCR used 60 Vbeta and 13 Jbeta primers. Measured with immunoSEQ multiplex PCR; TCRdb has only the in-frame clones, and not every one. This sample has 50,000 to 55,000 clones; over 75% occur once, and the top ten carry 2% to 2.5%. Sample: PBMCs. The receptors here all came from a boy younger than 18 in good health and CMV-seropositive.

This clone was recorded only once. This chain links TRBV10-3 with TRBJ2-7; a possible D gene is TRBD1 (7 bases). V lost 3 bases and J 1 base, leaving 16 bases between the germline ends. CDR1 and CDR2 from the germline V gene are ENHRY and SYGVKD. This CDR3 comprises 16 residues. The CDR3: CAISDLGAGGSYEQYF. The CDR3 nucleotides are TGTGCCATCAGTGACCTGGGGGCAGGGGGGTCCTACGAGCAGTACTTC.

The chain uses TRBV27 and TRBJ2-2; no definite D call. The CDR3 is made up of 14 amino acids. V was trimmed by 3 bases and J by 2 bases, leaving 7 bases between them. The germline gives CDR1 MNHEY, CDR2 SMNVEV (reference sequence). The CDR3 DNA is TGTGCCAGCAGTTTGTCGTCTAACACCGGGGAGCTGTTTTTT. It codes for CASSLSSNTGELFF.

V usage is TRBV4-1 and J usage is TRBJ2-4; no clear D. V was shortened by 2 bases and J by 0 bases, with 5 bases between the two germline ends. The CDR3 has 14 amino acids. From germline, CDR1 is MGHRA and CDR2 YSYEKL. CDR3 in DNA: TGCGCCAGCAGCCAACCGGGAGCCAAAAACATTCAGTACTTC. Its translation is CASSQPGAKNIQYF.

The V gene is TRBV7-3, the J gene TRBJ2-6; no firm D call. CDR1 and CDR2 (germline): SGHTA, FQGTGA. The CDR3 sequence is 14 residues long. Trimming shortened V by 5 bases and J by 4 bases, and 9 bases separated the two germline ends. The CDR3 protein is CASSPYAGANVLTF. As DNA, the CDR3 is TGTGCCAGCAGCCCTTATGCGGGGGCCAACGTCCTGACTTTC.

The chain's CDR3 is CASCAVRNTGELFF. The DNA of the CDR3 is TGTGCCAGCTGTGCGGTTCGGAACACCGGGGAGCTGTTTTTT. The chain joins TRBV6-5 to TRBJ2-2; no firm D call. Trimming removed 8 bases at V and 1 base at J, with 11 bases between. CDR3 length: 14 amino acids. CDR1 and CDR2 from the germline V gene are MNHEY and SVGAGI.

This clone has just one count. This chain's CDR3 is CASSGPGQGDHYGYTF. As DNA, the CDR3 is TGTGCCAGCAGTGGACCGGGACAGGGGGATCACTATGGCTACACCTTC. The chain has TRBV25-1 and TRBJ1-2; 11 bases map to TRBD1. The germline CDR1 and CDR2 sequences are MGHDK and SYGVNS. J gave up 3 bases and V 4 bases, and 7 bases lay outside the gene matches. The length of the CDR3 is 16 residues.

The V and J genes are TRBV9 and TRBJ2-7; TRBD1 aligns across 8 bases. With 4 bases clipped from V and 2 bases from J, the junction kept 5 bases outside the gene matches. Germline values: CDR1 SGDLS, CDR2 YYNGEE. The CDR3 extends over 14 amino acids. The CDR3 here is CASSPRTGTYEQYF. CDR3 DNA sequence: TGTGCCAGCAGCCCCAGGACAGGGACCTACGAGCAGTACTTC.

The chain employs TRBV4-1 and TRBJ2-7; the match to TRBD2 covers 9 bases. With V trimmed by 0 bases and J by 6 bases, 3 bases remained unmatched. CDR1 and CDR2 (germline): MGHRA, YSYEKL. The CDR3 is made up of 14 amino acids. CDR3 sequence (DNA): TGCGCCAGCAGCCAAGAGCGGGGGGGACTCGAGCAGTACTTC. Amino acids: CASSQERGGLEQYF.

The chain couples TRBV7-3 to TRBJ2-3; maybe TRBD2 (5 bases). Per germline, CDR1 SGHTA and CDR2 FQGTGA. V was shortened by 5 bases and J by 5 bases, with 5 bases between the two germline ends. The CDR3 extends over 11 amino acids. CDR3 loop: CASSEGDTQYF. The CDR3 bases are TGTGCCAGCAGCGAGGGAGATACGCAGTATTTT. Full variable domain (rest looked up from reference TRBV7-3 and TRBJ2-3): GAGVSQTPSNKVTEKGKYVELRCDPISGHTALYWYRQSLGQGPEFLIYFQGTGAADDSGLPNDRFFAVRPEGSVSTLKIQRTERGDSAVYLCASSEGDTQYFGPGTRLTVL.

The chain links TRBV5-5 to TRBJ1-3, with 9 bases aligning to TRBD1. Germline CDR1 reads SGHKS; CDR2 reads YYEKEE (reference sequence). This CDR3 has 16 residues. With V trimmed by 4 bases and J by 9 bases, 14 bases remained unmatched. The CDR3 region has the DNA TGTGCCAGCAGCCTCTCCGGGACAGGGATTTTTGGCACCATATATTTT. This encodes CASSLSGTGIFGTIYF. The full variable domain, rest sourced from reference TRBV5-5 and TRBJ1-3, is DAGVTQSPTHLIKTRGQQVTLRCSPISGHKSVSWYQQVLGQGPQFIFQYYEKEERGRGNFPDRFSARQFPNYSSELNVNALLLGDSALYLCASSLSGTGIFGTIYFGEGSWLTVV.

The J gene is TRBJ2-5, the V gene TRBV29-1, with D possibly being TRBD1 (5 bases). Near its end, the DNA agrees better with TRBJ2-7, so the J call may be wrong. The CDR3 consists of 12 residues. CDR1 and CDR2 from the germline V gene are SQVTM and ANQGSEA. The DNA for the CDR3 is TGCAGCGCGGCCACAGGAACCTACGAGCAGTACTTC. This gives the protein CSAATGTYEQYF.

For this clone: At one end, the junction sequence differs from germline, possibly due to a read error. This chain links TRBV7-9 with TRBJ1-1, with no clear D. Germline CDR1 and CDR2: SEHNR and FQNEAQ (reference sequence). CDR3 size: 14 residues. CDR3 sequence (DNA): TGTTCCAGCATTCCGGAGGATATTAACACTGAAGCTTTCTTT. Its translation is CSSIPEDINTEAFF. The variable domain in full, completed from reference TRBV7-9 and TRBJ1-1, reads DTGVSQNPRHKITKRGQNVTFRCDPISEHNRLYWYRQTLGQGPEFLTYFQNEAQLEKSRLLSDRFSAERPKGSFSTLEIQRTEQGDSAMYLCSSIPEDINTEAFFGQGTRLTVV.

The chain has TRBV19 and TRBJ2-3; 7 nucleotides line up with TRBD1. V lost 4 bases and J lost 3; bases outside the gene matches: 4. The CDR3 totals 14 residues. Germline CDR1 LNHDA, CDR2 SQIVND (reference sequence). CDR3 nucleotides: TGTGCCAGTAGTACTCCGGGACAGACAGATACGCAGTATTTT. This codes for CASSTPGQTDTQYF.

V usage is TRBV28 and J usage is TRBJ1-1, with a possible D match to TRBD1 (5 bases). Germline CDR1 MDHEN, CDR2 SYDVKM. The CDR3 sequence is 12 residues long. Trimming cost V 7 bases and J 0 bases, with 6 bases left between them. The CDR3 sequence is CASKGVNTEAFF. The DNA of the CDR3 is TGTGCCAGCAAAGGGGTGAACACTGAAGCTTTCTTT.

The chain carries TRBV4-1 and TRBJ2-5; D is ambiguous. This CDR3 has 13 amino acids. The germline V gene has CDR1 MGHRA and CDR2 YSYEKL. Trimming took 4 bases from V and 5 from J, leaving 11 bases between them. This CDR3 is CASSPNIGETQYF. Here the CDR3 DNA reads TGCGCCAGCAGCCCAAACATCGGGGAGACCCAGTACTTC.

V gene TRBV5-4 combines with J gene TRBJ2-1; D may be TRBD1 (5 bases). The CDR3 runs 15 residues. From germline, CDR1 is SGHNT and CDR2 YYREEE (reference sequence). V was cut by 4 bases and J by 3 bases, with 14 bases left in between. The CDR3 nucleotides are TGTGCCAGCAGCCTAGACAGATTCCTCTACAATGAGCAGTTCTTC. It codes for CASSLDRFLYNEQFF.

The chain couples TRBV14 to TRBJ2-5; D possibly corresponds to TRBD1 (5 bases). Germline values: CDR1 SGHDN, CDR2 FVKESK. Trimming removed 0 bases at V and 5 bases at J, with 13 bases between. The CDR3 runs to 15 residues. CDR3 loop: CASSQDVAGLETQYF. The CDR3 coding sequence is TGTGCCAGCAGCCAAGATGTAGCAGGGTTGGAGACCCAGTACTTC.

This clone was counted only a few times. The chain recombines TRBV6-5 with TRBJ2-5; 11 positions match TRBD1. V shed 7 bases, J shed 1 base, and the junction held 5 bases outside the gene matches. This CDR3 contains 15 residues. Germline V gene data show CDR1 as MNHEY and CDR2 as SVGAGI. Here the CDR3 reads CASTWTGGIQETQYF. CDR3 in DNA: TGTGCCAGCACGTGGACAGGGGGCATCCAAGAGACCCAGTACTTC.

The rearrangement links TRBV11-3 to TRBJ2-7; TRBD1 agrees at 9 bases. V trimming: 4 bases; J trimming: 5 bases; junction bases outside the gene matches: 12. The germline V gene encodes CDR1 SGHNT and CDR2 YENEEA. The CDR3 totals 16 residues. For the CDR3, the DNA is TGTGCCAGCAGCTGGCTGCCGGGGACAGGGATCGACGAGCAGTACTTC. Protein sequence: CASSWLPGTGIDEQYF.

This clone was counted once. The gene calls are TRBV10-2 and TRBJ1-1; tentative D call: TRBD1 (6 bases). Trimming pared 8 bases from V and 2 bases from J, leaving 12 bases between. The CDR3 totals 13 residues. The germline gives CDR1 WSHSY, CDR2 SAAADI. The CDR3 coding sequence is TGCGCCAGCCGGACAGAGGATAACACTGAAGCTTTCTTT. This translates into CASRTEDNTEAFF.

J is TRBJ1-2 and V is TRBV20-1; the D is unclear. With 3 bases removed from V and 5 bases from J, the gap between germline ends came to 7 bases. The CDR3 is 11 amino acids. CDR1 and CDR2 (germline): DFQATT, SNEGSKA (reference sequence). This CDR3 is CSASYNYGYTF. CDR3 coding DNA: TGCAGTGCTAGTTATAATTATGGCTACACCTTC.

The rearrangement joins TRBV6-1 to TRBJ1-1; TRBD1 matches 7 bases. Germline V lookup: CDR1 MNHNS, CDR2 SASEGT. The CDR3 has 17 residues. Germline trimming cut 4 bases from V and 0 bases from J; bases unmatched to any gene: 11. The CDR3 loop is CASSGVGDRVLNTEAFF. CDR3 DNA sequence: TGTGCCAGCAGTGGGGTCGGGGACAGAGTCCTGAACACTGAAGCTTTCTTT.

The chain uses TRBV5-6 and TRBJ2-1, with 7 bases fitting TRBD1. The CDR3 covers 16 residues. Trimming at V came to 1 base and at J to 4 bases, leaving 8 bases not matched to a gene. Germline assignment: CDR1 SGHDT and CDR2 YYEEEE. CDR3: CASSLTRDSVYNEQFF. DNA of the CDR3: TGTGCCAGCAGCTTGACCCGGGACAGTGTGTACAATGAGCAGTTCTTC.